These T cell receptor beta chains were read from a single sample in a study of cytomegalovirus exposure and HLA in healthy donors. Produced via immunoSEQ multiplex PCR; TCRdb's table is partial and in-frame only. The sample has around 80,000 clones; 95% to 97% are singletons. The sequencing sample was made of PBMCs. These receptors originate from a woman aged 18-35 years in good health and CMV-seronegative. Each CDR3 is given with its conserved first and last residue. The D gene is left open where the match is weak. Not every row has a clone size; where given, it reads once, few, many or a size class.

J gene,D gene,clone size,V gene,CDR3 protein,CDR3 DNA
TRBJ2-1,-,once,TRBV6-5,CASSYSYERYNEQFF,TGTGCCAGCAGTTACTCGTATGAGAGGTACAATGAGCAGTTCTTC
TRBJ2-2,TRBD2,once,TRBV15,CATSTGGLAAGELFF,TGTGCCACCAGCACCGGGGGACTAGCCGCCGGGGAGCTGTTTTTT
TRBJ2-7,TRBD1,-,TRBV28,CASSAIQGAPSNEQYF,TGTGCCAGCAGTGCGATACAGGGGGCCCCCTCTAACGAGCAGTACTTC
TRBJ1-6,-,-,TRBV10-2,CASSEGREGSPLHF,TGCGCCAGCAGTGAGGGAAGGGAGGGCTCACCCCTCCACTTT
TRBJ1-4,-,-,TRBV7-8,CASVLTQSGGKLFF,TGTGCCAGCGTATTAACCCAGTCGGGGGGAAAACTGTTTTTT
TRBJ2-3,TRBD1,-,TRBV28,CASSPFIGTGGRDTQYF,TGTGCCAGCAGTCCATTCATCGGGACAGGGGGCAGAGATACGCAGTATTTT
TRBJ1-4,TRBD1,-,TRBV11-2,CASSLDLPGQSIEKLFF,TGTGCCAGCAGCTTAGATCTTCCGGGACAGTCGATTGAAAAACTGTTTTTT
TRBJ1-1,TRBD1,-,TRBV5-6,CASSRTGPTEAFF,TGTGCCAGCAGCCGGACAGGGCCCACTGAAGCTTTCTTT
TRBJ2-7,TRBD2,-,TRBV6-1,CASSDYRTSGIYYEQYF,TGTGCCAGCAGTGACTACAGGACTAGCGGGATTTATTACGAGCAGTACTTC
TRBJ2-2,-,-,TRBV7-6,CASSSEQATGELFF,TGTGCCAGCAGCTCAGAACAGGCCACCGGGGAGCTGTTTTTT
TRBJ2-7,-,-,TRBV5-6,CASSPLGALREQYF,TGTGCCAGCAGCCCCCTAGGTGCCCTACGCGAGCAGTACTTC
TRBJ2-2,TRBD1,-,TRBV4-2,CASSPIPGQGEGMWIGELFF,TGTGCCAGCAGCCCGATACCGGGACAGGGGGAAGGCATGTGGATTGGTGAGCTGTTTTTT
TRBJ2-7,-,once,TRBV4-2,CASSQEGGGTYEQYF,TGTGCCAGCAGCCAAGAAGGGGGGGGCACGTACGAGCAGTACTTC
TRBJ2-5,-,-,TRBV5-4,CASSLRSISQETQYF,TGTGCCAGCAGCTTGCGAAGTATCAGCCAAGAGACCCAGTACTTC
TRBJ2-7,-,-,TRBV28,CASDQAGDEQYF,TGTGCCAGCGACCAGGCCGGCGACGAGCAGTACTTC
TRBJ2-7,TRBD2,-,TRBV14,CASSPTSGSYEQYF,TGTGCCAGCAGCCCGACTAGCGGTTCCTACGAGCAGTACTTC
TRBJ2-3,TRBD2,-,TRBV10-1,CASSVRASGKADTQYF,TGCGCCAGCAGTGTTAGGGCTAGCGGGAAGGCAGATACGCAGTATTTT
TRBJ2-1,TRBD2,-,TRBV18,CASSPVLAGGDEQFF,TGTGCCAGCTCACCAGTACTAGCGGGAGGGGATGAGCAGTTCTTC
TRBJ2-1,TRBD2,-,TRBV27,CASSLILADNEQFF,TGTGCCAGCAGTTTAATACTAGCGGACAATGAGCAGTTCTTC